This TCR beta chain was sequenced during a study of T cell responses to AZD1222 COVID-19 vaccine (dated by TCRdb to the early 2020s). The study in broad terms: AZD1222 recipients whose second dose came at about 4 weeks and those whose second dose came at about 12 weeks were combined into one group, since spike-specific TCR depth and breadth did not differ between the two schedules. A total of under 250 trial participants underwent TCR sequencing, of whom under 220 had received two doses of AZD1222 and around 26 had received two doses of the MenACWY control vaccine. Trial participants were enrolled by age into 18-55, 56-69 and 70-plus year subgroups, with 148, 28 and 57 TCR-sequenced participants respectively. The full study reports these points: The 56-69-year group was small, and its depth increase did not reach significance, likely because of low power. Vaccine-associated CD4 TCRs spanned the whole spike protein, with dominant responses in regions 160-218 and 743-854. Most participants were white British and females outnumbered males, and the authors suggested that clonal diversity may have been underestimated. Nearly half of unique spike-specific TCRs reportedly recognized epitopes outside regions mutated in the B.1.351 and B.1.1.7 variants. Conclusions about previously exposed vaccinees are limited, since just 5 to 7 AZD1222 recipients were seropositive for SARS-CoV-2 at baseline. Because no samples from the day 14 peak response were available, repertoires could be characterized only after the peak T cell response. After two AZD1222 doses, both the breadth and the depth of spike-specific TCRs were significantly higher than at day 0 and than in MenACWY recipients.

The CDR3 regions of human TCRbeta chains were analyzed by immunosequencing. The published analysis was carried out like this. TCRs in the repertoires were compared against a reference library of SARS-CoV-2-specific TCRs that had been generated with the MIRA antigen-specificity platform. Breadth was defined as the fraction of unique TCRs that were SARS-CoV-2-associated. Depth was defined as the fraction of total T cells that were SARS-CoV-2-associated. Each spike-specific TCR was assigned to its reactive spike region and to a CD4 or CD8 class using the MIRA data. Log10-transformed breadth and depth values were compared by one-way ANOVA with Sidak's multiple comparisons tests. TCRdb stores this immuneACCESS table with in-frame sequences only. Part of the clones is absent; in the studies checked, under half of the shortfall reflects unresolved V genes, and no reason is known for the rest. V and J calls and clone size are as listed in that table; D and trimming were resolved from the DNA. The sample includes some 96,000 clones, with around nine tenths observed a single time. Around 15% of the sample comes from the top ten.

According to the study, the label for this sample's time point signals: baseline before first vaccination. Vaccinee samples came from UK trials COV001 and COV002, including a single-blind randomized controlled phase 2/3 trial of AZD1222 (ChAdOx1 nCoV-19) in healthy adults. For TCRbeta chain sequencing, PBMC samples were collected from trial participants at day 0 and at day 28 after the second dose. The CDR3 starts with the cysteine, ends with the phenylalanine, and has 12 residues. Only the CDR3 DNA stays, 36 bases, in frame from base 1. From a lookup of the germline V gene, CDR1 and CDR2 are SNHLY and FYNNEI. V is shortened by 11 bases, J by 6 bases, and the region joining them spans 13 bases. For this clone: There is no known antigen for this receptor. There are no base qualities to consult, and no much larger clone falls within one base.

This chain is built from TRBV2 and TRBJ2-2; the D gene could be TRBD1 or TRBD2, each one agreeing over 5 bases. The material sequenced was peripheral blood, taken on day 0 of AZD1222 vaccination. This receptor was taken from an adult in good health. The sequence in DNA is TGTGCCGGGGGTCTTGGGCCCGGGGAGCTGTTTTTT. This encodes CAGGLGPGELFF.